This passage covers 5 T cell receptor beta chains from one sample sequenced in a study of CD8 T cells in Susac syndrome. With random hexamers, roughly 0.45 to 1 ug RNA was reverse transcribed. MiXCR was run by TCRdb on the immunoSEQ multiplex PCR reads, yielding one entry per CDR3 protein. The sample has 70,000 to 100,000 distinct CDR3 sequences, approximately 92% seen once. Source material: CD8+ T cells from PBMCs. The receptors here all came from a human donor in good health.

The CDR3 loop reads CASSLGDLLPYEQYF. CDR3 nucleotides: TGTGCCAGCAGCCTTGGGGACCTTTTGCCCTACGAGCAGTACTTC. The chain recombines TRBV5-5 with TRBJ2-7; D possibly uses TRBD1 or TRBD2 (5 bases each). There are 15 residues in the CDR3. The germline V gene has CDR1 SGHKS and CDR2 YYEKEE (reference sequence). Trimming took off 4 bases at V and 2 bases at J, with 16 bases between the two ends.

This clonotype was seen only once. The V and J genes are TRBV9 and TRBJ1-2; 7 bases align to TRBD1. The CDR3 has 13 amino acids. V was clipped by 3 bases and J by 3 bases; unmatched bases: 2. CDR1 SGDLS and CDR2 YYNGEE come from the germline V gene. CDR3 region: CASSDGTDYGYTF. For the CDR3, the DNA is TGTGCCAGCAGCGACGGGACAGACTATGGCTACACCTTC.

The genes are TRBV6-4 and TRBJ1-1; no clear D gene. Germline V gene lookup returns CDR1 MRHNA and CDR2 SNTAGT. The CDR3 spans 13 residues. V shed 2 bases and J shed 1 base, with 5 bases lying between them. The CDR3 sequence: CASSDTENTEAFF. The DNA for the CDR3 is TGTGCCAGCAGTGACACAGAGAACACTGAAGCTTTCTTT.

The J gene is TRBJ2-7, the V gene TRBV12-5; 7 bases line up with TRBD1. Germline assignment: CDR1 LGHNT and CDR2 FRNRAP. V was pared by 7 bases and J by 6 bases, with 15 bases of the junction left unmatched. The CDR3 length is 15 residues. CDR3 protein: CASALTGASIVEQYF. The CDR3 DNA reads TGTGCTAGTGCCCTTACAGGGGCTAGCATAGTCGAGCAGTACTTC.

The genes are TRBV6-5 and TRBJ1-1, with TRBD1 as a possible D gene (5 bases). The CDR3 length is 13 residues. Germline lookup yields CDR1 MNHEY and CDR2 SVGAGI. V was trimmed by 2 bases and J by 1 base, leaving 5 bases between them. CDR3 sequence: CASSYDRNTEAFF. Here the CDR3 DNA reads TGTGCCAGCAGTTACGACAGGAACACTGAAGCTTTCTTT.